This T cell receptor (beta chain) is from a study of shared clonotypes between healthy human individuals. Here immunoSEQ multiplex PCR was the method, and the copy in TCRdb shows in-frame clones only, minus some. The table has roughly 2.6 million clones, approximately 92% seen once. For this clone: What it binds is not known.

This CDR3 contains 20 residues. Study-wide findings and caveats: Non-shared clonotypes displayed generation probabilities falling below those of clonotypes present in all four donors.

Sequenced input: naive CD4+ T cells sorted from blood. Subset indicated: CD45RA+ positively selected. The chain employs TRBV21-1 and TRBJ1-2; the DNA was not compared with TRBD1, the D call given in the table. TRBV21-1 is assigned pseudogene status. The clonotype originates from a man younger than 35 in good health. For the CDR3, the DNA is TGTGCCAGCAGCAAAGAGGTGGGCGAGGACAGGGGGCCTCCTAACTATGGCTACACCTTC. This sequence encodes CASSKEVGEDRGPPNYGYTF.